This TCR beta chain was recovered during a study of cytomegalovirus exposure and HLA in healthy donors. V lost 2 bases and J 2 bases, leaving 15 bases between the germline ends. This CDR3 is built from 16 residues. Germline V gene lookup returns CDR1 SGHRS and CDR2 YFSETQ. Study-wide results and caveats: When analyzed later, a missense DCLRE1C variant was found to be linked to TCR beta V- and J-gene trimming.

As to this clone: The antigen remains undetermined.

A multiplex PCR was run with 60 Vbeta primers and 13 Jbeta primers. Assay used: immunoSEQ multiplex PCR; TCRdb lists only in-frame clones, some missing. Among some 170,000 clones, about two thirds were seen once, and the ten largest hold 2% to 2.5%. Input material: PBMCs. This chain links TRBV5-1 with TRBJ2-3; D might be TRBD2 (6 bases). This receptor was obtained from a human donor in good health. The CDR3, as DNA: TGCGCCAGCAGCTTACTTCTAGCGAGAGACACAGATACGCAGTATTTT. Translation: CASSLLLARDTDTQYF.